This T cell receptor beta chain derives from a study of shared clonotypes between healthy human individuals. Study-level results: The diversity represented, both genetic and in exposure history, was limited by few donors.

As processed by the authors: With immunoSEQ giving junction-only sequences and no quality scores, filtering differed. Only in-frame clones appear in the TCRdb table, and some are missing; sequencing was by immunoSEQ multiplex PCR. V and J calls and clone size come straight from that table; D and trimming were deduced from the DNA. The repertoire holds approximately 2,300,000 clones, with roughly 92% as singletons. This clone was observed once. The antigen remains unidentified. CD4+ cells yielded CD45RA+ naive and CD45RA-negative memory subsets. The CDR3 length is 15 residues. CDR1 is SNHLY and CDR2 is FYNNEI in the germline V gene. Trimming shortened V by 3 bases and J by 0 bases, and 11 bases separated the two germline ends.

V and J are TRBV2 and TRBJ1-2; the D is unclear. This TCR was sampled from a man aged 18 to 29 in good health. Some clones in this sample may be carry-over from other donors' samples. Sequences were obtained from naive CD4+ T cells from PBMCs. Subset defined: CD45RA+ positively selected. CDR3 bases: TGTGCCAGCAGTGAGGGAGGAGGTTCTAACTATGGCTACACCTTC. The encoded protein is CASSEGGGSNYGYTF.